This T cell receptor (beta chain) was captured by sequencing in a study of T cell repertoires in cytomegalovirus infection. Across the study: Peptides in the study included HLA-C-restricted and HLA-B-restricted CMV epitopes. TCR beta signatures that were public indicated CMV infection and matching HLA type.

TCRdb re-derived calls from the reads in MiXCR, one entry per CDR3 protein. The sample records approximately 76,000 distinct CDR3 sequences, approximately 24% being singletons. This clonotype was seen more than once but under ten times. Its antigen is not identified. Study-wide points: The cumulative frequency of public TCR beta families distinguished individuals who carried CMV together with the relevant HLA. CMV-specific TCR beta clonotypes restricted by HLA-C dominated the ex vivo response.

The TCR was taken from a human donor in good health (CMV status not recorded). Some clones in this sample may be carry-over from other donors' samples. Material: CD8+ T cells from cultured PBMCs, obtained from culture after CMV antigen stimulation.

The CDR3 loop is CASPPGLAGGTAMNEQFF. The DNA of the CDR3 is TGTGCCAGCCCACCCGGGCTAGCGGGGGGAACTGCTATGAATGAGCAGTTCTTC. The chain combines TRBV6-1 with TRBJ2-1; 11 positions agree with TRBD2. The CDR3 loop spans 18 amino acids. V shed 8 bases and J 7 bases; nucleotides not matched to a gene: 19. The V gene's germline CDR1 is MNHNS and CDR2 SASEGT.